These 32 T cell receptor beta chains came from one sample sequenced in a study of T cells after yellow fever vaccination. A single record per CDR3 protein comes from TCRdb applying MiXCR to the 5' RACE reads. The table lists some 390,000 distinct CDR3 sequences, approximately 19% of them singletons. The material was PBMCs, obtained before the yellow fever booster vaccination. The receptors were sampled from a man between 18 and 29 years old who received the YFV17D yellow fever vaccine.

This clonotype was counted at least ten times. The chain uses TRBV5-5 and TRBJ1-2; the match to TRBD1 covers 8 bases. With V trimmed by 3 bases and J by 7 bases, 5 bases remained unmatched. This CDR3 is built from 13 residues. The germline V gene has CDR1 SGHKS and CDR2 YYEKEE (reference sequence). The CDR3 sequence is CASSSQGAGGYTF. In nucleotides, the CDR3 is TGTGCCAGCAGCTCTCAGGGGGCTGGTGGCTACACCTTC.

In this sample, this clonotype turned up a few times. J is TRBJ1-4 and V is TRBV20-1; a possible D gene is TRBD1 (5 bases). The CDR3 sequence is 14 residues long. Trimming pared 3 bases from V and 8 bases from J, leaving 16 bases between. Germline V gene lookup returns CDR1 DFQATT and CDR2 SNEGSKA (reference sequence). The chain's CDR3 is CSARGAGLDEKLFF. The DNA of the CDR3 is TGCAGTGCTAGGGGTGCAGGGTTGGACGAAAAACTGTTTTTT.

There are a few counts of this clonotype. CDR3 amino acids: CSARDFGGAGDTQYF. The CDR3 DNA sequence: TGCAGTGCTAGAGATTTCGGGGGGGCGGGAGATACGCAGTATTTT. This chain joins TRBV20-1 and TRBJ2-3; TRBD2 aligns across 8 bases. The germline CDR1 and CDR2 sequences are DFQATT and SNEGSKA (reference sequence). J was trimmed by 5 bases and V by 0 bases; bases with no gene match: 7. The CDR3 sequence is 15 residues long.

The V call is TRBV4-1, the J call TRBJ2-3, with 7 bases lining up with TRBD2. Germline CDR1 MGHRA, CDR2 YSYEKL. CDR3 length: 13 amino acids. J was trimmed by 6 bases and V by 7 bases; bases with no gene match: 7. This chain's CDR3 is CASNPGGLDTQYF. The CDR3 coding sequence is TGCGCCAGCAATCCGGGGGGATTGGATACGCAGTATTTT.

This clonotype was seen a handful of times. V usage is TRBV5-1 and J usage is TRBJ2-1; TRBD2 matches 10 bases. Losses at the gene ends were 4 bases for V and 7 bases for J; bases not matched to a gene: 8. The CDR3 sequence is 15 residues long. CDR1 is SGHRS, CDR2 YFSETQ, per germline. The CDR3 is CASSQAGGTTNEQFF. CDR3 coding DNA: TGCGCCAGCAGCCAAGCGGGGGGGACCACTAATGAGCAGTTCTTC.

The rearrangement joins TRBV6-1 to TRBJ2-5; D possibly corresponds to TRBD1 (8 bases). Trimming pared 6 bases from V and 0 bases from J, leaving 17 bases between. Germline CDR1 MNHNS, CDR2 SASEGT. CDR3 length: 16 residues. In DNA, the CDR3 is TGTGCCAGCAGCGTTACACAGGGGGGGTACCAAGAGACCCAGTACTTC. It codes for CASSVTQGGYQETQYF.

J is TRBJ1-4 and V is TRBV5-1, with D uncertain. CDR1 is SGHRS and CDR2 is YFSETQ in the germline V gene. Trimming pared 7 bases from V and 6 bases from J, leaving 16 bases between. CDR3 length: 14 amino acids. The CDR3 nucleotides are TGCGCCAGCGGTACGGACGGAATAGATGAAAAACTGTTTTTT. Amino acids: CASGTDGIDEKLFF.

A few counts support this clonotype. The chain joins TRBV18 to TRBJ1-5, with TRBD1 as a possible D gene (5 bases). CDR3 size: 14 residues. Germline CDR1 is KGHSH and CDR2 is LQKENI. V lost 3 bases to trimming and J lost 7 bases, with 13 bases between them. The CDR3 protein is CASSPREGGQPQHF. The CDR3 coding sequence is TGTGCCAGCTCACCCAGGGAGGGCGGGCAGCCCCAGCATTTT.

The sample holds a few counts of this clonotype. The chain employs TRBV11-1 and TRBJ2-7; 8 nucleotides align to TRBD2. Per germline, CDR1 SGHAT and CDR2 FQDESV (reference sequence). This CDR3 has 15 amino acids. J was trimmed by 3 bases and V by 0 bases; bases with no gene match: 4. The CDR3 DNA is TGTGCCAGCAGCTTAGCTAGCGGGACTTTCTACGAGCAGTACGTC. Protein sequence: CASSLASGTFYEQYV.

This chain joins TRBV20-1 and TRBJ2-2, with TRBD1 as a possible D gene (6 bases). In germline, CDR1 is DFQATT, CDR2 SNEGSKA (reference sequence). V dropped 3 bases and J dropped 1 base, with 9 bases sitting between them. This CDR3 has 14 residues. CDR3 protein: CSASFRGNTGELFF. The CDR3 nucleotides read TGCAGTGCTAGTTTCAGGGGGAACACCGGGGAGCTGTTTTTT.

This clonotype was seen just once. The chain is built from TRBV5-5 and TRBJ2-4, with 10 bases fitting TRBD2. Germline trimming cut 2 bases from V and 15 bases from J; bases unmatched to any gene: 5. The germline V gene has CDR1 SGHKS and CDR2 YYEKEE (reference sequence). This CDR3 is 12 amino acids long. The CDR3 region has the DNA TGTGCCAGCAGCTTTCAGCGGGGGGGGTTGTACTTC. Protein: CASSFQRGGLYF.

The chain has TRBV9 and TRBJ2-5, with D perhaps matching TRBD1 or TRBD2 (5 bases each). Trimming removed 4 bases at V and 5 bases at J, with 15 bases between. CDR3 length: 14 amino acids. CDR1 and CDR2 from the germline V gene are SGDLS and YYNGEE. The CDR3 DNA is TGTGCCAGCAGCACCCACGGGGCCGACGAGACCCAGTACTTC. Translated: CASSTHGADETQYF.

In this sample, this clonotype turned up a few times. The CDR3 DNA sequence: TGCGCCAGCAGCTCACAGGGGGCCAAATCACCCCTCCACTTT. Its translation: CASSSQGAKSPLHF. The V gene is TRBV5-1, the J gene TRBJ1-6, with 9 bases aligning to TRBD1. The germline CDR1 and CDR2 sequences are SGHRS and YFSETQ. The trim removed 3 bases at V and 10 bases at J, leaving 5 bases unmatched. The CDR3 is made up of 14 amino acids.

The V call is TRBV14, the J call TRBJ1-4, with D perhaps TRBD1 (5 bases). The CDR3 runs 17 residues. Trimming shortened V by 5 bases and J by 4 bases, and 20 bases separated the two germline ends. Germline lookup yields CDR1 SGHDN and CDR2 FVKESK. The CDR3 coding sequence is TGTGCCAGCAGCTCCCAGTGCCAGGGCATACTTAATGAAAAACTGTTTTTT. It translates to CASSSQCQGILNEKLFF. Filled out from reference TRBV14 and TRBJ1-4, the complete variable domain reads EAGVTQFPSHSVIEKGQTVTLRCDPISGHDNLYWYRRVMGKEIKFLLHFVKESKQDESGMPNNRFLAERTGGTYSTLKVQPAELEDSGVYFCASSSQCQGILNEKLFFGSGTQLSVL.

This clonotype appeared a few times. J is TRBJ2-7 and V is TRBV5-6; 7 bases agree with TRBD1. J was trimmed by 7 bases and V by 4 bases; bases with no gene match: 5. The V gene's germline CDR1 is SGHDT and CDR2 YYEEEE. The CDR3 runs 12 residues. CDR3 protein: CASSRTGREQYF. In nucleotides, the CDR3 is TGTGCCAGCAGCCGGACAGGACGAGAGCAGTACTTC.

This clonotype was picked up a small number of times. The V gene is TRBV20-1, the J gene TRBJ1-2; weak D call: TRBD1 (5 bases). There are 17 residues in the CDR3. Looked up from germline, CDR1 is DFQATT and CDR2 is SNEGSKA (reference sequence). V was pared by 3 bases and J by 4 bases, with 24 bases between. Here the CDR3 DNA reads TGCAGTGCTAGGTTGGCCCCCGGGACCGCTAAAAGCTATGGCTACACCTTC. Translation gives CSARLAPGTAKSYGYTF.

The chain has TRBV12-3 or TRBV12-4 and TRBJ2-2; 8 bases are a match to TRBD1. V dropped 6 bases and J dropped 4; count of bases not matched to a gene: 4. The CDR3 consists of 14 residues. The CDR3 sequence: CASRRTGSTGELFF. CDR3 sequence (DNA): TGTGCCAGCAGAAGGACAGGGAGCACCGGGGAGCTGTTTTTT.

The genes are TRBV3-1 and TRBJ2-7; no reliable D call. V dropped 3 bases and J dropped 2 bases, with 8 bases sitting between them. This CDR3 has 13 amino acids. Germline lookup yields CDR1 LGHDT and CDR2 YNNKEL (reference sequence). CDR3 DNA sequence: TGTGCCAGCAGCCAGTTGGGGACCTACGAGCAGTACTTC. It encodes CASSQLGTYEQYF.

This clonotype has a handful of counts. The J gene is TRBJ1-1, the V gene TRBV29-1; 8 bases line up with TRBD1. The germline gives CDR1 SQVTM, CDR2 ANQGSEA. The CDR3 sequence is 15 residues long. V dropped 5 bases and J dropped 5; count of bases not matched to a gene: 13. The CDR3 sequence is CSVRDRGVLRTEAFF. In DNA form, the CDR3 reads TGCAGCGTTCGTGACAGGGGCGTGTTAAGGACTGAAGCTTTCTTT.

The chain has TRBV30 and TRBJ1-2; D is perhaps TRBD1 (5 bases). V dropped 2 bases and J dropped 3 bases, with 16 bases sitting between them. Germline V gives CDR1 GTSNPN, CDR2 SVGIG (reference sequence). This CDR3 is built from 15 residues. The CDR3 is CAWSSVEGIYYGYTF. The CDR3 bases are TGTGCCTGGAGTTCAGTGGAGGGGATATACTATGGCTACACCTTC.

The table lists this clonotype with a few counts. The chain couples TRBV4-3 to TRBJ1-4; D gene unclear. The CDR3 covers 15 residues. CDR1 is LGHNA and CDR2 is YSLEER in the germline V gene. Trimming took off 7 bases at V and 8 bases at J, with 20 bases between the two ends. The CDR3 DNA follows: TGCGCCAGCACCCGCGGAAGGGCGAAGAACGAAAAACTGTTTTTT. It codes for CASTRGRAKNEKLFF.

The table lists this clonotype with a few counts. The V gene is TRBV4-3, the J gene TRBJ2-1; TRBD1 is a possible D gene (6 bases). Germline V lookup: CDR1 LGHNA, CDR2 YSLEER. CDR3 size: 13 residues. Trimming shortened V by 0 bases and J by 6 bases, and 6 bases separated the two germline ends. DNA for the CDR3: TGCGCCAGCAGCCAAGAACAGGGCAATGAGCAGTTCTTC. Amino acid sequence: CASSQEQGNEQFF.

This chain joins TRBV6-6 and TRBJ2-5; D ambiguous. The germline CDR1 and CDR2 sequences are MNHNY and SVGAGI (reference sequence). The CDR3 totals 16 residues. V was pared by 0 bases and J by 1 base, with 12 bases between. The CDR3 is CASSYSRRPSQETQYF. The CDR3 nucleotides are TGTGCCAGCAGTTACTCTCGACGGCCTTCCCAAGAGACCCAGTACTTC.

This clonotype was observed a handful of times. The gene calls are TRBV7-9 and TRBJ2-5; no clear D gene. The V end lost 5 bases, the J end lost 4 bases, and 14 bases lay between the germline ends. CDR3 length: 14 amino acids. Germline values: CDR1 SEHNR, CDR2 FQNEAQ (reference sequence). The CDR3 is CASSLNTNSETQYF. The CDR3 region has the DNA TGTGCCAGCAGCCTCAATACTAACTCAGAGACCCAGTACTTC.

The genes are TRBV19 and TRBJ1-1; D gene uncertain. The V gene's germline CDR1 is LNHDA and CDR2 SQIVND (reference sequence). The V end was cut by 3 bases, the J end by 4 bases, with 15 bases between. CDR3 length equals 15 residues. The CDR3 bases are TGTGCCAGTAGTATTCCCGACATGGGTGGCACTGAAGCTTTCTTT. Residues: CASSIPDMGGTEAFF. Filled out from reference TRBV19 and TRBJ1-1, the complete variable domain reads DGGITQSPKYLFRKEGQNVTLSCEQNLNHDAMYWYRQDPGQGLRLIYYSQIVNDFQKGDIAEGYSVSREKKESFPLTVTSAQKNPTAFYLCASSIPDMGGTEAFFGQGTRLTVV.

The chain uses TRBV29-1 and TRBJ1-2; no clear D. V was shortened by 5 bases and J by 5 bases, with 12 bases between the two germline ends. In germline, CDR1 is SQVTM, CDR2 ANQGSEA. CDR3 length equals 12 residues. CDR3 sequence: CSVKGRDYGYTF. DNA for the CDR3: TGCAGCGTTAAGGGAAGAGATTATGGCTACACCTTC.

The V call is TRBV3-2, the J call TRBJ2-7; the table's D call, TRBD2, was not checked against the DNA. TRBV3-2 is termed a pseudogene. The CDR3 has 17 residues. For the CDR3, the DNA is TGTGCCAGCAGCCAAGGACTAGCGGGGGGCAGCTCCTACGAGCAGTACTTC. Its translation: CASSQGLAGGSSYEQYF.

This chain connects TRBV7-6 to TRBJ2-2; a possible D gene is TRBD2 (7 bases). This CDR3 has 16 residues. Germline V lookup: CDR1 SGHVS, CDR2 FNYEAQ. The V end was cut by 5 bases, the J end by 4 bases, with 17 bases between. CDR3 nucleotide sequence: TGTGCCAGCAGCAAAGTGGGGGGGCAGATCACCGGGGAGCTGTTTTTT. Protein product: CASSKVGGQITGELFF.

The chain recombines TRBV7-9 with TRBJ1-2; unclear D gene. Germline V gene sequence: CDR1 SEHNR, CDR2 FQNEAQ (reference sequence). Trimming stripped 5 bases from V and 3 bases from J, with 19 bases between. CDR3 length equals 16 residues. CDR3 nucleotide sequence: TGTGCCAGCAGCGTAAATTCAGTATCCGGGGACTATGGCTACACCTTC. Translation: CASSVNSVSGDYGYTF.

The chain combines TRBV20-1 with TRBJ1-6, with unresolved D. V was cut by 3 bases and J by 4 bases, with 10 bases left in between. The CDR3 is made up of 14 amino acids. In germline, CDR1 is DFQATT, CDR2 SNEGSKA (reference sequence). The CDR3 sequence: CSASGSTYNSPLHF. The CDR3 DNA is TGCAGTGCTAGTGGGAGTACTTATAATTCACCCCTCCACTTT.

This chain links TRBV5-6 with TRBJ1-6; no firm D call. Between the trimmed V and J ends, which lost 1 base and 10 bases, there was a span of 9 bases. The CDR3 spans 13 residues. Germline V gene sequence: CDR1 SGHDT, CDR2 YYEEEE. The CDR3: CASSLFAGSPLHF. In nucleotides, the CDR3 is TGTGCCAGCAGCTTGTTTGCCGGATCACCCCTCCACTTT. The entire variable domain, with the rest obtained from reference TRBV5-6 and TRBJ1-6, is as follows: DAGVTQSPTHLIKTRGQQVTLRCSPKSGHDTVSWYQQALGQGPQFIFQYYEEEERQRGNFPDRFSGHQFPNYSSELNVNALLLGDSALYLCASSLFAGSPLHFGNGTRLTVT.

This clonotype was counted ten times or more. The chain employs TRBV20-1 and TRBJ2-1; 8 positions match TRBD1. J gave up 7 bases and V 6 bases, and 11 bases lay outside the gene matches. This CDR3 comprises 14 residues. Germline V gene lookup returns CDR1 DFQATT and CDR2 SNEGSKA (reference sequence). The chain's CDR3 is CSAPRQGALNEQFF. CDR3 DNA sequence: TGCAGTGCCCCACGCCAGGGGGCGTTGAATGAGCAGTTCTTC.